Described below is a single TCR beta chain sequence and its context. Time point denoted: patch test 1, 2 weeks after DPC sensitization. The sample's treatment: therapeutic diphenylcyclopropenone sensitization with weekly scalp DPC. Unfractionated whole blood yielded the extracted total RNA. The data were taken from a study of human T cells and chemical hapten exposure. Per germline, CDR1 MNHEY and CDR2 SVGAGI. Trimming removed 0 bases from V and 3 bases from J, with 20 bases in between. There are 18 residues in the CDR3. The library labeled individual cDNA molecules by adding unique molecular identifiers to them. TCRdb reprocessed the RACE reads with MiXCR, giving one entry per CDR3 protein. The data contain 100,000 to 150,000 distinct CDR3 sequences, 12% to 15% of them singletons.

The receptor was derived from a man aged 18 to 30 with alopecia areata. Some clones in this sample may be carry-over from other donors' samples. The chain combines TRBV6-5 with TRBJ1-1; no reliable D call. This material consisted of whole blood, taken in connection with sensitization to the hapten diphenylcyclopropenone (DPC). This chain's CDR3 is CASSYSSPGRYLDTEAFF. The CDR3 DNA sequence: TGTGCCAGCAGTTACTCGAGCCCGGGAAGGTATCTGGACACTGAAGCTTTCTTT.